The 5 T cell receptor beta chains reported below all come from one sample, sequenced in a study of cytomegalovirus exposure and HLA in healthy donors. The PCR was carried out with 60 Vbeta primers and 13 Jbeta primers. Using immunoSEQ multiplex PCR, the repertoire was profiled, and TCRdb retains in-frame clones only, with some absent. The data hold about 120,000 clones, with about four fifths observed a single time. Sequencing input: PBMCs. The receptors were gathered from a young man in good health and CMV-seropositive.

The chain joins TRBV2 to TRBJ2-2; 11 bases fit TRBD2. V shed 7 bases, J shed 1 base, and the junction held 5 bases outside the gene matches. Germline CDR1 is SNHLY and CDR2 is FYNNEI. There are 16 residues in the CDR3. CDR3 sequence: CASNRLAGGNTGELFF. The CDR3 nucleotides are TGTGCCAGCAATAGGCTAGCGGGGGGGAACACCGGGGAGCTGTTTTTT.

This clone has just one count. This chain connects TRBV5-1 to TRBJ2-2; 14 bases line up with TRBD2. The junction had 7 bases not matched to a gene; V was cut back by 5 bases and J by 7 bases. Looked up from germline, CDR1 is SGHRS and CDR2 is YFSETQ. This CDR3 region has 16 residues. This CDR3 is CASRGLAGAAGGELFF. In DNA, the CDR3 is TGCGCCAGCAGGGGACTAGCGGGGGCCGCCGGCGGGGAGCTGTTTTTT.

J is TRBJ1-5 and V is TRBV19, with D perhaps matching TRBD1 (5 bases). V was shortened by 1 base and J by 4 bases, with 14 bases between the two germline ends. The CDR3 extends over 16 amino acids. Germline V gene sequence: CDR1 LNHDA, CDR2 SQIVND (reference sequence). CDR3 in amino acids: CASSIAGLSFNQPQHF. The CDR3 DNA reads as TGTGCCAGTAGTATAGCGGGACTGAGTTTTAATCAGCCCCAGCATTTT.

The V gene is TRBV11-2, the J gene TRBJ2-5; TRBD1 matches 9 bases. The CDR3 is 15 residues long. V shed 4 bases, J shed 4 bases, and the junction held 7 bases outside the gene matches. Germline V gene lookup returns CDR1 SGHAT and CDR2 FQNNGV. The DNA for the CDR3 is TGTGCCAGCAGCTCCGGACAGGGGATGGGAGAGACCCAGTACTTC. Translation: CASSSGQGMGETQYF. The whole variable domain, filled in from reference TRBV11-2 and TRBJ2-5, reads EAGVAQSPRYKIIEKRQSVAFWCNPISGHATLYWYQQILGQGPKLLIQFQNNGVVDDSQLPKDRFSAERLKGVDSTLKIQPAKLEDSAVYLCASSSGQGMGETQYFGPGTRLLVL.

As regards this clone: Germline and junction disagree at one end, which may indicate a read error. The gene calls are TRBV11-2 and TRBJ1-1, with TRBD1 identical over 9 bases. Germline CDR1 reads SGHAT; CDR2 reads FQNNGV. This CDR3 comprises 17 residues. CDR3 in amino acids: CVSSLATGGTLNTEAFF. For the CDR3, the DNA is TGTGTCAGCAGCTTAGCGACAGGGGGTACCCTGAACACTGAAGCTTTCTTT.